The clone carrying this T cell receptor beta chain was counted ten times or more. Germline V gene lookup returns CDR1 SGHAT and CDR2 FQNNGV. The CDR3 has 16 amino acids. J was trimmed by 6 bases and V by 2 bases; bases with no gene match: 10. For CDR3 and TCR beta VDJ profiling, genomic DNA was the template used. TCRdb re-derived calls from the reads in MiXCR, one entry per CDR3 protein. The data show about 200,000 distinct CDR3 sequences, approximately 35% seen once. This specimen belongs to a study of CD8+CD57+ T cells in acquired aplastic anemia. This rearrangement joins TRBV11-2 to TRBJ2-3; 8 nucleotides agree with TRBD2. What was sequenced was sorted CD4+, CD8+, or CD8+CD57+ T cells (not recorded which) from PBMCs. This TCR came from a human donor in good health, serving as a control. DNA for the CDR3: TGTGCCAGCAGCTTACGGGGGGGCCCGGTTGAGGATACGCAGTATTTT. It is translated as CASSLRGGPVEDTQYF.